The clone carrying this TCR beta chain was seen only a few times. The antigen is unknown. The data were obtained in a study of T-cell memory formation after mild COVID-19. Across the whole study: There were largely donor-specific TCR clusters.

Study results and caveats: Day 15 to 85 contracting clones showed balanced CD4/CD8; later expanders leaned CD4+. Second-wave clones with a day 37 peak had unconfirmed SARS-CoV-2 specificity.

TCRdb reprocessed the 5' RACE reads via MiXCR and lists one record per CDR3 protein. The sample includes approximately 98,000 distinct CDR3 sequences, roughly a sixth seen only once; the top ten take roughly 5.5%. Sequenced: PBMCs or a T cell subset sorted from them (not recorded which). The TCR sequence derives from a man aged 18 to 35 who had mild COVID-19 (a few samples of this study predate the infection). Cell type and time point are not known.

The CDR3 protein is CASSVDNYGYTF. DNA for the CDR3: TGTGCCAGCAGCGTAGACAACTATGGCTACACCTTC. The chain has TRBV9 and TRBJ1-2; D is undetermined. The CDR3 spans 12 residues. V was pared by 0 bases and J by 2 bases, with 2 bases between. Germline V gives CDR1 SGDLS, CDR2 YYNGEE.